The 15 T cell receptor beta chains below all came from one sample that was sequenced in a study of T cell changes during pregnancy in multiple sclerosis. The assay was immunoSEQ multiplex PCR, and TCRdb's table has in-frame clones only and misses some. The data contain roughly 43,000 clones, about 88% of them singletons. The input for sequencing was CD4+ T cells from peripheral blood mononuclear cells, taken after pregnancy. The receptor source for this set is a female donor with multiple sclerosis, enrolled in a pregnancy study.

This clone was recorded a few times. The gene calls are TRBV30 and TRBJ1-2; tentative D call: TRBD1 (5 bases). This CDR3 region has 12 residues. Trimming removed 3 bases at V and 9 bases at J, with 14 bases between. Germline lookup yields CDR1 GTSNPN and CDR2 SVGIG (reference sequence). DNA for the CDR3: TGTGCCTGGAGCGGGGGAGGCCTGAGCTACACCTTC. It translates to CAWSGGGLSYTF.

This clone was seen a single time. The chain couples TRBV30 to TRBJ2-1; 7 nucleotides align to TRBD2. Per germline, CDR1 GTSNPN and CDR2 SVGIG (reference sequence). This CDR3 region has 13 residues. With 5 bases clipped from V and 9 bases from J, the junction kept 10 bases outside the gene matches. CDR3 DNA sequence: TGTGCCTGGGGGGTGGGGAGGGCCAGTGAGCAGTTCTTC. It encodes CAWGVGRASEQFF.

This chain links TRBV18 with TRBJ2-1; D is perhaps TRBD1 (5 bases). Trimming cost V 5 bases and J 3 bases, with 14 bases left between them. The germline CDR1 and CDR2 sequences are KGHSH and LQKENI. The CDR3 extends over 15 amino acids. The CDR3 DNA follows: TGTGCCAGCTCAGTAAAGGGTAGGGGCTACAATGAGCAGTTCTTC. Encoded protein: CASSVKGRGYNEQFF. Using reference TRBV18 and TRBJ2-1 for the parts outside the CDR3, the full variable domain is NAGVMQNPRHLVRRRGQEARLRCSPMKGHSHVYWYRQLPEEGLKFMVYLQKENIIDESGMPKERFSAEFPKEGPSILRIQQVVRGDSAAYFCASSVKGRGYNEQFFGPGTRLTVL.

The chain combines TRBV21-1 with TRBJ2-3; TRBD2 is taken as the D call from the table, unchecked against the DNA. TRBV21-1 is reported as a pseudogene. This CDR3 is 20 amino acids long. The DNA for the CDR3 is TGTGCCAGCAGCAAACCCCGGTGGGACCATAGCGGAGTCCCCTTAGATACGCAGTATTTT. Protein product: CASSKPRWDHSGVPLDTQYF.

The rearrangement links TRBV9 to TRBJ2-1; D is perhaps TRBD1 (6 bases). Germline values: CDR1 SGDLS, CDR2 YYNGEE. Trimming pared 3 bases from V and 2 bases from J, leaving 12 bases between. The CDR3 contains 15 residues. CDR3 DNA: TGTGCCAGCAGCGCGAGTACAGGGACCTACAATGAGCAGTTCTTC. The encoded protein is CASSASTGTYNEQFF.

V and J are TRBV7-9 and TRBJ1-4; TRBD1 might be the D (6 bases). CDR3 length: 16 amino acids. The ends were cut back, 3 bases at V and 2 bases at J, with 13 bases in the middle. Per germline, CDR1 SEHNR and CDR2 FQNEAQ (reference sequence). DNA for the CDR3: TGTGCCAGCAGCTTGAGCAGGGGAAACACTAATGAAAAACTGTTTTTT. This translates into CASSLSRGNTNEKLFF. Full variable domain (outside the CDR3, taken from reference TRBV7-9 and TRBJ1-4): DTGVSQNPRHKITKRGQNVTFRCDPISEHNRLYWYRQTLGQGPEFLTYFQNEAQLEKSRLLSDRFSAERPKGSFSTLEIQRTEQGDSAMYLCASSLSRGNTNEKLFFGSGTQLSVL.

The chain uses TRBV4-1 and TRBJ2-7, with D maybe TRBD2 (6 bases). Deletions cut 2 bases from V and 0 bases from J, with 11 bases between. Germline lookup yields CDR1 MGHRA and CDR2 YSYEKL. The CDR3 totals 15 residues. DNA of the CDR3: TGCGCCAGCAGCCAACCGGACGGGAGCTCCTACGAGCAGTACTTC. Its translation is CASSQPDGSSYEQYF.

The chain employs TRBV28 and TRBJ1-5, with D possibly matching TRBD1 (6 bases). The CDR3 is 15 residues long. V lost 1 base and J lost 4, with 11 bases in between. Germline V gene lookup returns CDR1 MDHEN and CDR2 SYDVKM. The CDR3 DNA follows: TGTGCCAGCAGTTTATATTCCACAGGGAATCAGCCCCAGCATTTT. The encoded protein is CASSLYSTGNQPQHF.

The CDR3 loop is CASSQDLDRVGSDTQYF. In DNA, the CDR3 is TGCGCCAGCAGCCAAGATCTCGACAGGGTCGGTTCAGATACGCAGTATTTT. This chain links TRBV4-1 with TRBJ2-3, with 7 bases lining up with TRBD1. V lost 0 bases and J lost 4; bases outside the gene matches: 10. This CDR3 has 17 residues. Looked up from germline, CDR1 is MGHRA and CDR2 is YSYEKL.

The CDR3 nucleotides are TGTGCCAGCAGTGAATACCGGGGGGGCCAAGAGACCCAGTACTTC. Encoded protein: CASSEYRGGQETQYF. The V and J genes are TRBV2 and TRBJ2-5; 8 bases map to TRBD2. There are 15 residues in the CDR3. The V gene's germline CDR1 is SNHLY and CDR2 FYNNEI. Trimming at V came to 2 bases and at J to 1 base, leaving 3 bases not matched to a gene.

V and J are TRBV5-6 and TRBJ2-4; possibly TRBD2 for D (6 bases). Per the germline V gene, CDR1 is SGHDT and CDR2 is YYEEEE. The CDR3 extends over 15 amino acids. Trimming left V 3 bases short and J 7 bases short, with 17 bases between. The DNA for the CDR3 is TGTGCCAGCAGCTCAACAGCGACTAGTCAGAACATTCAGTACTTC. Residues: CASSSTATSQNIQYF. The full variable domain, rest sourced from reference TRBV5-6 and TRBJ2-4, is DAGVTQSPTHLIKTRGQQVTLRCSPKSGHDTVSWYQQALGQGPQFIFQYYEEEERQRGNFPDRFSGHQFPNYSSELNVNALLLGDSALYLCASSSTATSQNIQYFGAGTRLSVL.

The J gene is TRBJ2-7, the V gene TRBV28; the match to TRBD2 covers 12 bases. Germline V gene lookup returns CDR1 MDHEN and CDR2 SYDVKM. J was trimmed by 7 bases and V by 8 bases; bases with no gene match: 3. The CDR3 totals 12 residues. CDR3 region: CASGLAGWEQYF. The CDR3 DNA sequence: TGTGCCAGCGGACTAGCGGGATGGGAGCAGTACTTC.

The count of this clone is one. The J gene is TRBJ2-3, the V gene TRBV28, with D possibly matching TRBD2 (6 bases). Germline loops: CDR1 MDHEN, CDR2 SYDVKM. V was shortened by 3 bases and J by 2 bases, with 12 bases between the two germline ends. This CDR3 region has 15 residues. This CDR3 is CASSFRRDPTDTQYF. The CDR3 DNA sequence: TGTGCCAGCAGTTTCAGGCGGGACCCCACAGATACGCAGTATTTT.

The rearrangement joins TRBV10-1 to TRBJ2-3, with 7 bases lining up with TRBD2. The germline gives CDR1 WNHNN, CDR2 SYGVQD (reference sequence). J gave up 0 bases and V 4 bases, and 1 base lay outside the gene matches. The CDR3 spans 14 residues. CDR3 in amino acids: CASSGGGSTDTQYF. The DNA of the CDR3 is TGCGCCAGCAGTGGCGGGGGTAGCACAGATACGCAGTATTTT.

This chain connects TRBV28 to TRBJ2-6; 12 nucleotides agree with TRBD1. J was trimmed by 3 bases and V by 4 bases; bases with no gene match: 4. The length of the CDR3 is 17 residues. CDR1 and CDR2 from the germline V gene are MDHEN and SYDVKM. For the CDR3, the DNA is TGTGCCAGCAGTTCGGGGACAGGGGGCGTTGGGGCCAACGTCCTGACTTTC. Protein product: CASSSGTGGVGANVLTF. Looking up the rest from reference TRBV28 and TRBJ2-6 gives the full variable domain: DVKVTQSSRYLVKRTGEKVFLECVQDMDHENMFWYRQDPGLGLRLIYFSYDVKMKEKGDIPEGYSVSREKKERFSLILESASTNQTSMYLCASSSGTGGVGANVLTFGAGSRLTVL.